These 15 T cell receptor beta chains originate from one sample sequenced in a study of T cell repertoires in ileal Crohn's disease. Some clones are missing from TCRdb's copy, which holds only in-frame ones; the method was immunoSEQ multiplex PCR. The sample consists of 2,500 or so clones, 84% of them appearing once. The specimen sequenced was ileal tissue. The receptors originated from an adult with Crohn's disease.

This chain uses TRBV19 with TRBJ2-5, with D perhaps TRBD1 (6 bases). The CDR3 covers 13 residues. Trimming pared 7 bases from V and 5 bases from J, leaving 14 bases between. CDR1 is LNHDA and CDR2 is SQIVND in the germline V gene (reference sequence). This CDR3 is CASTPTGLETQYF. The DNA for the CDR3 is TGTGCCAGTACCCCGACAGGTCTCGAGACCCAGTACTTC.

The chain combines TRBV9 with TRBJ2-1; 9 bases are a match to TRBD1. Germline-derived CDR1 and CDR2 are SGDLS and YYNGEE. This CDR3 is 17 amino acids long. The ends lost 4 bases at V and 9 bases at J; junction bases unmatched: 17. CDR3 sequence: CASSHPIRDRVSAEQFF. CDR3 nucleotides: TGTGCCAGCAGCCACCCGATCCGGGACAGGGTTAGTGCTGAGCAGTTCTTC. Complete variable domain (other parts from reference TRBV9 and TRBJ2-1): DSGVTQTPKHLITATGQRVTLRCSPRSGDLSVYWYQQSLDQGLQFLIQYYNGEERAKGNILERFSAQQFPDLHSELNLSSLELGDSALYFCASSHPIRDRVSAEQFFGPGTRLTVL.

The chain joins TRBV7-9 to TRBJ1-1, with D unclear. Germline lookup yields CDR1 SEHNR and CDR2 FQNEAQ (reference sequence). The V and J ends lost 3 bases and 0 bases respectively, with 5 bases between them. CDR3 length equals 13 residues. The CDR3 sequence is CASSLELNTEAFF. As DNA, the CDR3 is TGTGCCAGCAGCTTGGAATTGAACACTGAAGCTTTCTTT.

V usage is TRBV29-1 and J usage is TRBJ2-3, with 8 bases aligning to TRBD2. This CDR3 spans 13 amino acids. The V segment lost 4 bases and the J segment 4 bases; nucleotides outside the gene matches: 4. Germline V gene sequence: CDR1 SQVTM, CDR2 ANQGSEA. The CDR3 region has the DNA TGCAGCGTTGGGAGCGGGAGTTCAGATACGCAGTATTTT. As protein: CSVGSGSSDTQYF.

The gene calls are TRBV6-1 and TRBJ1-6; D is undetermined. Trimming left V 4 bases short and J 0 bases short, with 19 bases between. This CDR3 comprises 19 residues. Germline CDR1 MNHNS, CDR2 SASEGT. The CDR3 region is CASSVLRKGRSSYNSPLHF. The CDR3 nucleotides are TGTGCCAGCAGTGTCCTCAGGAAGGGAAGGAGCTCCTATAATTCACCCCTCCACTTT.

This clone was detected once. This chain links TRBV5-6 with TRBJ2-7; no clear D. The CDR3 totals 14 residues. Trimming removed 1 base from V and 3 bases from J, with 11 bases in between. The germline V gene encodes CDR1 SGHDT and CDR2 YYEEEE. CDR3 bases: TGTGCCAGCAGCTTGACGACCGATTACTACGAGCAGTACTTC. Protein sequence: CASSLTTDYYEQYF.

CDR3 in amino acids: CASRRDREEQPQHF. Written as DNA, the CDR3 is TGTGCCAGCAGGAGGGACAGGGAGGAACAGCCCCAGCATTTT. The rearrangement joins TRBV6-1 to TRBJ1-5; TRBD1 matches at 9 bases. V lost 6 bases to trimming and J lost 7 bases; unmatched junction nucleotides: 7. The V gene's germline CDR1 is MNHNS and CDR2 SASEGT. This CDR3 comprises 14 residues.

This chain joins TRBV4-2 and TRBJ2-3; tentatively, D is TRBD1 (5 bases). V lost 3 bases, J lost 0 bases, and 13 bases lay in between. Germline lookup yields CDR1 LGHNA and CDR2 YNFKEQ. The CDR3 covers 16 residues. CDR3 sequence reads: CASSQGKTDSTDTQYF. CDR3 nucleotides: TGTGCCAGCAGCCAGGGGAAGACAGATAGCACAGATACGCAGTATTTT.

The chain recombines TRBV7-3 with TRBJ2-1; the D is unclear. Germline CDR1 is SGHTA and CDR2 is FQGTGA. V lost 1 base to trimming and J lost 9 bases, with 13 bases between them. The CDR3 has 14 amino acids. CDR3 region: CASSLKAQWGEQFF. The CDR3 DNA reads as TGTGCCAGCAGCTTAAAGGCTCAGTGGGGTGAGCAGTTCTTC.

The chain uses TRBV14 and TRBJ2-1; 7 bases are shared with TRBD1. This CDR3 comprises 13 residues. With 7 bases clipped from V and 6 bases from J, the junction kept 6 bases outside the gene matches. The V gene's germline CDR1 is SGHDN and CDR2 FVKESK. Here the CDR3 reads CASNTGAGNEQFF. CDR3 bases: TGTGCCAGCAACACAGGGGCCGGCAATGAGCAGTTCTTC.

The V and J genes are TRBV11-2 and TRBJ2-7, with TRBD1 matching over 7 bases. The V gene end was trimmed by 2 bases and the J gene end by 4 bases; junction bases not matched to a gene: 2. The CDR3 is made up of 13 amino acids. Germline loops: CDR1 SGHAT, CDR2 FQNNGV. CDR3 amino acids: CASSLTGAYEQYF. The CDR3 bases are TGTGCCAGCAGCTTAACAGGGGCTTACGAGCAGTACTTC.

This chain connects TRBV11-3 to TRBJ2-1; TRBD2 is a possible D gene (5 bases). There are 12 residues in the CDR3. The germline V and J ends were trimmed by 6 bases and 7 bases, with 10 bases remaining between them. Germline V gives CDR1 SGHNT, CDR2 YENEEA. The CDR3 protein is CASSPGWNEQFF. In nucleotides, the CDR3 is TGTGCCAGCAGTCCGGGATGGAATGAGCAGTTCTTC.

V usage is TRBV5-1 and J usage is TRBJ2-3, with TRBD1 identical over 10 bases. CDR3 size: 17 residues. With V trimmed by 0 bases and J by 6 bases, 10 bases remained unmatched. Germline assignment: CDR1 SGHRS and CDR2 YFSETQ. The chain's CDR3 is CASSLGTGTGAGDTQYF. The CDR3 bases are TGCGCCAGCAGCTTGGGAACCGGGACAGGGGCCGGGGATACGCAGTATTTT.

The gene calls are TRBV18 and TRBJ1-2; D is unclear. The germline CDR1 and CDR2 sequences are KGHSH and LQKENI. This CDR3 contains 14 residues. V lost 1 base, J lost 8 bases, and 14 bases lay in between. DNA for the CDR3: TGTGCCAGCTCACCACTTAGGACCCAAGACGGCTACACCTTC. Encoded protein: CASSPLRTQDGYTF.

J is TRBJ2-1 and V is TRBV2, with D unclear. Trimming cost V 3 bases and J 7 bases, with 7 bases left between them. The CDR3 is made up of 12 amino acids. Looked up from germline, CDR1 is SNHLY and CDR2 is FYNNEI. The CDR3 DNA follows: TGTGCCAGCAGTGACCTTAAGAATGAGCAGTTCTTC. It specifies CASSDLKNEQFF.